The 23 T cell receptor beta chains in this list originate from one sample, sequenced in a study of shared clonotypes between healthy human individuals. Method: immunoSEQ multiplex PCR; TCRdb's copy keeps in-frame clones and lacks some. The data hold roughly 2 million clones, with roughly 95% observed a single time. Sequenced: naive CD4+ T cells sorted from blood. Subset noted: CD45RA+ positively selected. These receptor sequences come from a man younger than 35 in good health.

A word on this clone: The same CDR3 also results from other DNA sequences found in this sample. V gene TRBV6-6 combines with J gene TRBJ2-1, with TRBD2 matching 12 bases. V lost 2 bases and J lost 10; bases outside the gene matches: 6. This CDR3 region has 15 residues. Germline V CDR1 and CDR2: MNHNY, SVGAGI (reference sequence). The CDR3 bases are TGTGCCAGCAGTTACCCTAGCGGGGGGGCTGGCGAGCAGTTCTTC. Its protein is CASSYPSGGAGEQFF.

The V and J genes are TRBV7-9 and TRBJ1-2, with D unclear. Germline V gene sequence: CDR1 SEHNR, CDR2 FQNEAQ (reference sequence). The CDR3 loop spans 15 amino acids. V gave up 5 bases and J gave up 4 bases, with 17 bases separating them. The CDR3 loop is CASSMPLHSFYGYTF. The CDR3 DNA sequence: TGTGCCAGCAGCATGCCCCTTCACTCCTTCTATGGCTACACCTTC.

The CDR3 sequence is CASSLEGSYEQYF. DNA of the CDR3: TGTGCCAGCAGCTTAGAGGGCTCCTACGAGCAGTACTTC. The gene calls are TRBV11-2 and TRBJ2-7; D gene ambiguous. CDR1 SGHAT and CDR2 FQNNGV come from the germline V gene. The CDR3 runs 13 residues. V was clipped by 0 bases and J by 0 bases, with 3 bases between them.

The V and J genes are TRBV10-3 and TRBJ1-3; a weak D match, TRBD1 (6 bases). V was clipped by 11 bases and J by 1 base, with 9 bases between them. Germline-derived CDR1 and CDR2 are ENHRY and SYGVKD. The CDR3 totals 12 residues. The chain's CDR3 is CAARGSGNTIYF. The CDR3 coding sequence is TGTGCCGCCAGGGGTTCTGGAAACACCATATATTTT.

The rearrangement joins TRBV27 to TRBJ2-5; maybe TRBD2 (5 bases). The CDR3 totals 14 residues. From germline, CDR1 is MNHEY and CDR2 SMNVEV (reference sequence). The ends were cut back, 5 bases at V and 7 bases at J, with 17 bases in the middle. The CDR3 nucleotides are TGTGCCAGCAGTCCGCAACTAGTCTCCGGGACCCAGTACTTC. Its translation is CASSPQLVSGTQYF.

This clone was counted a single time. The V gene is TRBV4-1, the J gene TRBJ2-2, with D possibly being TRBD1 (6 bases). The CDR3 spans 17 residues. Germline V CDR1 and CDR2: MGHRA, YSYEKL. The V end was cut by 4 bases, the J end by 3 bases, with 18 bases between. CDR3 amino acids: CASSLVSAGVYTGELFF. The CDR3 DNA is TGCGCCAGCAGCCTGGTTTCGGCAGGGGTCTACACCGGGGAGCTGTTTTTT.

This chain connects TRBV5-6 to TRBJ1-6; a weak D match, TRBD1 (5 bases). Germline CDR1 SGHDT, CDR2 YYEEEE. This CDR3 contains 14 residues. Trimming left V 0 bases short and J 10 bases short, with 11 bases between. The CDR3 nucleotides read TGTGCCAGCAGCTTGGATCGGGGCGGGTCACCCCTCCACTTT. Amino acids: CASSLDRGGSPLHF.

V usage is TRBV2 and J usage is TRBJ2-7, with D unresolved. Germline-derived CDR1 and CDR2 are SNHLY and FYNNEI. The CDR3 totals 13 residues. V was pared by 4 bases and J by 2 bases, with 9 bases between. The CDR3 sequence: CASSVTGPYEQYF. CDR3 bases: TGTGCCAGCAGTGTAACCGGACCCTACGAGCAGTACTTC.

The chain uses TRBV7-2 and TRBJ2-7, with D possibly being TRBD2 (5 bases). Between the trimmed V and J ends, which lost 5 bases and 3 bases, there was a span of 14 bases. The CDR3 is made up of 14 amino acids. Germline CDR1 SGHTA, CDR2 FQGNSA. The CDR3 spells CASSHGGTYYEQYF. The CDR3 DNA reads TGTGCCAGCAGCCACGGAGGAACATACTACGAGCAGTACTTC.

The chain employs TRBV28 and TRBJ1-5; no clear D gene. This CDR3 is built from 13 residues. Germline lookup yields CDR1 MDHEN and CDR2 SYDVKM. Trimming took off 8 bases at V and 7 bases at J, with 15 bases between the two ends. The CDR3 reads CASGPNRRQPQHF. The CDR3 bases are TGTGCCAGCGGCCCTAACAGACGGCAGCCCCAGCATTTT. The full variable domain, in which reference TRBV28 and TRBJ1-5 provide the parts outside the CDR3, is DVKVTQSSRYLVKRTGEKVFLECVQDMDHENMFWYRQDPGLGLRLIYFSYDVKMKEKGDIPEGYSVSREKKERFSLILESASTNQTSMYLCASGPNRRQPQHFGDGTRLSIL.

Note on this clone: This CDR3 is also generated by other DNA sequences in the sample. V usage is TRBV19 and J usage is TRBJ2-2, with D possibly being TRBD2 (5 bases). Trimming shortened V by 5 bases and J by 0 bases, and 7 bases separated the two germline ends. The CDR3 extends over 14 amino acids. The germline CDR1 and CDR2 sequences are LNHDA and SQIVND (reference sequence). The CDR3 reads CASSLGANTGELFF. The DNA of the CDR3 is TGTGCCAGTAGTCTCGGGGCGAACACCGGGGAGCTGTTTTTT.

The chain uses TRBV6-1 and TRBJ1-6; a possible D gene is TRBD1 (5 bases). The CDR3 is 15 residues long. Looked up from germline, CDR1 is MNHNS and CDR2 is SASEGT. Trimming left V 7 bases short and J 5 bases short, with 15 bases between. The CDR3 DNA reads TGTGCCAGCATCCCCGGGGGGTTCAATAATTCACCCCTCCACTTT. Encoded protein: CASIPGGFNNSPLHF.

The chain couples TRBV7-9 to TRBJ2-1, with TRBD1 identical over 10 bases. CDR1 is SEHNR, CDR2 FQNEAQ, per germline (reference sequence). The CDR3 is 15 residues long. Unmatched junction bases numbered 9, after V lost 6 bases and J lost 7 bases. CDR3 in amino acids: CASSSTGGGNNEQFF. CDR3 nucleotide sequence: TGTGCCAGCAGTTCGACAGGGGGCGGGAATAATGAGCAGTTCTTC.

CDR3 region: CAISESIRYEQYF. The CDR3 region has the DNA TGTGCCATCAGTGAGTCGATACGGTACGAGCAGTACTTC. The chain has TRBV10-3 and TRBJ2-7; D is unresolved. CDR1 ENHRY and CDR2 SYGVKD come from the germline V gene. Trimming cost V 0 bases and J 4 bases, with 7 bases left between them. The CDR3 runs 13 residues.

The chain's CDR3 is CATWAMGPGATIYF. CDR3 coding DNA: TGTGCCACCTGGGCCATGGGGCCCGGGGCCACCATATATTTT. This chain links TRBV6-5 with TRBJ1-3; D possibly corresponds to TRBD1 (5 bases). Trimming shortened V by 10 bases and J by 9 bases, and 22 bases separated the two germline ends. This CDR3 is 14 amino acids long. Germline V gene sequence: CDR1 MNHEY, CDR2 SVGAGI.

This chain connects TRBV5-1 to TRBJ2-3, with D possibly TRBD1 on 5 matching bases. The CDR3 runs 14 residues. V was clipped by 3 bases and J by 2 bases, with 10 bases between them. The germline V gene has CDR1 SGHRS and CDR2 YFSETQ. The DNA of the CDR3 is TGCGCCAGCAGCTCAGGGCCCTACACAGATACGCAGTATTTT. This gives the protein CASSSGPYTDTQYF.

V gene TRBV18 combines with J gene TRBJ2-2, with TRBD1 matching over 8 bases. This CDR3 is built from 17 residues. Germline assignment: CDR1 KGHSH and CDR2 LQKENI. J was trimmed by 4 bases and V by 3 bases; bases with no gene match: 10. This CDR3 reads CASSPSRGQGVTGELFF. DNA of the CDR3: TGTGCCAGCTCACCTAGTCGAGGACAGGGTGTCACCGGGGAGCTGTTTTTT.

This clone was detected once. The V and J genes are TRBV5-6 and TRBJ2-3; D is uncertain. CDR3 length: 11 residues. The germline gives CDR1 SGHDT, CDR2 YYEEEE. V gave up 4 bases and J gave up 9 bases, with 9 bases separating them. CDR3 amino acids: CASSPRRTQYF. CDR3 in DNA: TGTGCCAGCAGCCCCCGAAGGACGCAGTATTTT.

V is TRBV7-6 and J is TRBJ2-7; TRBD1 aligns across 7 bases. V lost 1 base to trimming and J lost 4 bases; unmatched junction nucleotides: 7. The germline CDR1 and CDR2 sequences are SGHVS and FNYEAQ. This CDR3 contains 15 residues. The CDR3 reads CASSLGQGVQYEQYF. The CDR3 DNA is TGTGCCAGCAGCTTAGGTCAGGGGGTCCAGTACGAGCAGTACTTC. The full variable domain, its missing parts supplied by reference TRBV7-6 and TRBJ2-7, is GAGVSQSPRYKVTKRGQDVALRCDPISGHVSLYWYRQALGQGPEFLTYFNYEAQQDKSGLPNDRFSAERPEGSISTLTIQRTEQRDSAMYRCASSLGQGVQYEQYFGPGTRLTVT.

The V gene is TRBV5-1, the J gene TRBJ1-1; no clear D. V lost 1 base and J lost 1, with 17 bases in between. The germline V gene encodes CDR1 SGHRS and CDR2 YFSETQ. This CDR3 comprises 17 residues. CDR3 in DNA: TGCGCCAGCAGCTTGAGAGATCCCACCCCCACGAACACTGAAGCTTTCTTT. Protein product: CASSLRDPTPTNTEAFF.

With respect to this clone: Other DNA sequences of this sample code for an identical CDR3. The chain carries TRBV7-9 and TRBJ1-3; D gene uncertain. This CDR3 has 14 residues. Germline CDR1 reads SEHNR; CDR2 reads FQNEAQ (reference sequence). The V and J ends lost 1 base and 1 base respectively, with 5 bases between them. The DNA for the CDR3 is TGTGCCAGCAGCTTAGGTTTTTCTGGAAACACCATATATTTT. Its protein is CASSLGFSGNTIYF.

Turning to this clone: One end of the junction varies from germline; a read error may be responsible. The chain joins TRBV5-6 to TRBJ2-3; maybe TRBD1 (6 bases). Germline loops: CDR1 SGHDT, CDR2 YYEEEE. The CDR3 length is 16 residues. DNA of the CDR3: TGTGCCAGCAGCTTGGCCGGGACACTGGGCACAAATACGCAGTATTTT. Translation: CASSLAGTLGTNTQYF.

CDR3 sequence (DNA): TGTGCCAGCAGCCCCTGGGCGGGGTTTGGTGAAAAACTGTTTTTT. Translation gives CASSPWAGFGEKLFF. V usage is TRBV9 and J usage is TRBJ1-4; D gene uncertain. The CDR3 loop spans 15 amino acids. V shed 4 bases and J shed 7 bases, with 17 bases lying between them. Germline V CDR1 and CDR2: SGDLS, YYNGEE.